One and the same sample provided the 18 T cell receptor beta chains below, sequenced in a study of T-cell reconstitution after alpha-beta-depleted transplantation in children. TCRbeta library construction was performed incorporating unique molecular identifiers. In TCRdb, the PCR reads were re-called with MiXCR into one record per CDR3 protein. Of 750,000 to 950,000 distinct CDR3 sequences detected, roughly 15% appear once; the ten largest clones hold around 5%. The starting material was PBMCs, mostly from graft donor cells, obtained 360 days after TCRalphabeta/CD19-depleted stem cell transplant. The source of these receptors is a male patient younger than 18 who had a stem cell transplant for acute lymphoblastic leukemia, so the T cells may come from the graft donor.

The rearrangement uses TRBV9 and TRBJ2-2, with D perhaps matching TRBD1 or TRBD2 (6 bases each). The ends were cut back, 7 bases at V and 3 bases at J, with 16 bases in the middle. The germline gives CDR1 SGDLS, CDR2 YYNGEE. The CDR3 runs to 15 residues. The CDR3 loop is CASDLGGQDTGELFF. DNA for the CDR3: TGTGCCAGCGATCTAGGGGGGCAGGACACCGGGGAGCTGTTTTTT.

This chain's CDR3 is CASSRGGGRNPTDTQYF. The CDR3 bases are TGTGCCAGCAGCCGGGGGGGCGGGAGGAATCCGACAGATACGCAGTATTTT. V usage is TRBV11-2 and J usage is TRBJ2-3, with 8 bases identical to TRBD2. This CDR3 spans 17 amino acids. The V gene's germline CDR1 is SGHAT and CDR2 FQNNGV. The J segment lost 3 bases and the V segment lost 5 bases, leaving 13 bases of the junction unmatched.

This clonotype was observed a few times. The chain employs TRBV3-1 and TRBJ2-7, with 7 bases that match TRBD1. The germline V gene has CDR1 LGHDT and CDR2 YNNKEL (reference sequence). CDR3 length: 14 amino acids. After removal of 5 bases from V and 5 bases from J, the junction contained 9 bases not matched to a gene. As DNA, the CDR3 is TGTGCCAGCAGCTCCAGGACAGGCCTGAACGAGCAGTACTTC. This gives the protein CASSSRTGLNEQYF.

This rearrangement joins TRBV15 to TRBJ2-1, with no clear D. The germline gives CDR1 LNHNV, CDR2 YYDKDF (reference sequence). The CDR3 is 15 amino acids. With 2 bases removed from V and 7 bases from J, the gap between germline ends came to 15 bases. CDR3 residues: CATSRFPPGPNEQFF. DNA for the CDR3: TGTGCCACCAGCAGATTCCCGCCCGGCCCGAATGAGCAGTTCTTC.

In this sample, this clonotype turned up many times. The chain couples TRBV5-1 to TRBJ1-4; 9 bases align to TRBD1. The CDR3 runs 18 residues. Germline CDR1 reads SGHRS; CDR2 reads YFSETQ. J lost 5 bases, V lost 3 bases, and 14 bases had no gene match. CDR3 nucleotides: TGCGCCAGCAGCTCGGGACAGGGATCAAATTCGGGCAATGAAAAACTGTTTTTT. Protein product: CASSSGQGSNSGNEKLFF.

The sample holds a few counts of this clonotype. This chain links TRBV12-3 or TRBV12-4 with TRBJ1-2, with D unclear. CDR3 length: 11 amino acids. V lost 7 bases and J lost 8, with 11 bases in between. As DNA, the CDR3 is TGTGCCAGCAAGCGCCTATGGGGCTACACCTTC. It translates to CASKRLWGYTF.

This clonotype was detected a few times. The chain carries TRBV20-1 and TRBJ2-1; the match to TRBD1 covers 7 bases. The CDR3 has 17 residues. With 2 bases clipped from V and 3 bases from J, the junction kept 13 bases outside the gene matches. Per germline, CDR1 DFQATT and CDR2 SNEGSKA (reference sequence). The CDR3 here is CSARSTGPPKNYNEQFF. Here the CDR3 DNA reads TGCAGTGCTAGATCGACAGGGCCCCCCAAGAACTACAATGAGCAGTTCTTC.

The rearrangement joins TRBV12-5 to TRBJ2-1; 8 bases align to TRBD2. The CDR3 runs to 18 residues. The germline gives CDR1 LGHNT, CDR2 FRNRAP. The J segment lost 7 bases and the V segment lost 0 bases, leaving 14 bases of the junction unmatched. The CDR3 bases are TGTGCTAGTGGTTTGGTACTGGGGACTAGGGGAAATAGGAATGAGCAGTTCTTC. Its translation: CASGLVLGTRGNRNEQFF. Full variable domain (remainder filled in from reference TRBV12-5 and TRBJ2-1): DARVTQTPRHKVTEMGQEVTMRCQPILGHNTVFWYRQTMMQGLELLAYFRNRAPLDDSGMPKDRFSAEMPDATLATLKIQPSEPRDSAVYFCASGLVLGTRGNRNEQFFGPGTRLTVL.

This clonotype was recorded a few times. The CDR3 nucleotides read TGTGCCAGCAGCGGCAGGGTTTATTCGACCTTATACGTGGAGCAGTTCTTC. It translates to CASSGRVYSTLYVEQFF. The V and J genes are TRBV7-9 and TRBJ2-1; weak D call: TRBD1 (5 bases). CDR1 is SEHNR and CDR2 is FQNEAQ in the germline V gene (reference sequence). Trimming cost V 5 bases and J 10 bases, with 27 bases left between them. CDR3 length: 17 residues.

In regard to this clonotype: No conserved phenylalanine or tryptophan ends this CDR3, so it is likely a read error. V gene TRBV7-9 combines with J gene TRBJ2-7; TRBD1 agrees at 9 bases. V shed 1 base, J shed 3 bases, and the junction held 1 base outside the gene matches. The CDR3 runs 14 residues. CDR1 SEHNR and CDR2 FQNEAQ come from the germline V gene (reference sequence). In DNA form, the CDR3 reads TGTGCCAGCAGCTTAGTGGGACAGGGCTACGAGCAGTACTCC. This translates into CASSLVGQGYEQYS.

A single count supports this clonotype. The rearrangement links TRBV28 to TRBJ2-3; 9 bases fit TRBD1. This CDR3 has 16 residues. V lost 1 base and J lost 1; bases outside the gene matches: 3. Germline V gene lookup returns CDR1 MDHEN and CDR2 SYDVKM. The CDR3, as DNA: TGTGCCAGCAGTTTATATTGGGACAGGGGCACAGATACGCAGTATTTT. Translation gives CASSLYWDRGTDTQYF.

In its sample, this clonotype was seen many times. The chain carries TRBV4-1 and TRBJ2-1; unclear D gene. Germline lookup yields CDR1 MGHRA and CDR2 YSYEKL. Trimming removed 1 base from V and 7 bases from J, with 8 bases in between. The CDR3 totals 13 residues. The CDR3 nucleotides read TGCGCCAGCAGCCAAGGCCCCCCTAATGAGCAGTTCTTC. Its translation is CASSQGPPNEQFF.

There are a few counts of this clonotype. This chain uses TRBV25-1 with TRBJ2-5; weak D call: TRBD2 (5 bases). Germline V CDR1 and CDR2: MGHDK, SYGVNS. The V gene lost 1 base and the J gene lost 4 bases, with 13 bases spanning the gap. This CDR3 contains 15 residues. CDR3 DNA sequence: TGTGCCAGCAGTGAATTGGAGCTGAGCGGAGAGACCCAGTACTTC. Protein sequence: CASSELELSGETQYF.

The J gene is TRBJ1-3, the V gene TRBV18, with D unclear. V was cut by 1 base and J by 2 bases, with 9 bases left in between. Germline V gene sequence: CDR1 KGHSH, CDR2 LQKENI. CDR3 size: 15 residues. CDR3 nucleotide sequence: TGTGCCAGCTCACCACGCCAAGGGACTGGAAACACCATATATTTT. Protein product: CASSPRQGTGNTIYF.

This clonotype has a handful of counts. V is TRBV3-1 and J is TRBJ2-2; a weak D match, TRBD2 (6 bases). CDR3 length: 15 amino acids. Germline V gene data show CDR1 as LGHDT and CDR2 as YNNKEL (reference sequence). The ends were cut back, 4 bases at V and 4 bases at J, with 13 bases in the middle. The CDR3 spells CASSPRDHTTGELFF. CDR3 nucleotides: TGTGCCAGCAGCCCGCGGGACCATACCACCGGGGAGCTGTTTTTT.

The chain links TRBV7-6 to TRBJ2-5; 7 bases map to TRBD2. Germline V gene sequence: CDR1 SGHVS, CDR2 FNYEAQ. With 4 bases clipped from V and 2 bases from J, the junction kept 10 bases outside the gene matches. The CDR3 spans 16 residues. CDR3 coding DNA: TGTGCCAGCAGCTCTTCCGGGACTATCGTACAAGAGACCCAGTACTTC. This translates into CASSSSGTIVQETQYF.

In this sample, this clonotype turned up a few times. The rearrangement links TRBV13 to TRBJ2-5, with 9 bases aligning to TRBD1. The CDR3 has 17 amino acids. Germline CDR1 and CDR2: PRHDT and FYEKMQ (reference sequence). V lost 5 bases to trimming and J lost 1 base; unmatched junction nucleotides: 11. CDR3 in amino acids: CASSHGTGKLVQETQYF. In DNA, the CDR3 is TGTGCCAGCAGCCACGGGACAGGGAAGTTGGTCCAAGAGACCCAGTACTTC.

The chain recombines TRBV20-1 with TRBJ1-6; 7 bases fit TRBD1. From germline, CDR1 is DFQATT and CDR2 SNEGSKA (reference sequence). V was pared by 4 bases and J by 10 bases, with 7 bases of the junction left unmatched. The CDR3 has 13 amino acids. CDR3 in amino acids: CSATGTVDSPLHF. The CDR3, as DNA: TGCAGTGCTACCGGGACAGTGGACTCACCCCTCCACTTT.